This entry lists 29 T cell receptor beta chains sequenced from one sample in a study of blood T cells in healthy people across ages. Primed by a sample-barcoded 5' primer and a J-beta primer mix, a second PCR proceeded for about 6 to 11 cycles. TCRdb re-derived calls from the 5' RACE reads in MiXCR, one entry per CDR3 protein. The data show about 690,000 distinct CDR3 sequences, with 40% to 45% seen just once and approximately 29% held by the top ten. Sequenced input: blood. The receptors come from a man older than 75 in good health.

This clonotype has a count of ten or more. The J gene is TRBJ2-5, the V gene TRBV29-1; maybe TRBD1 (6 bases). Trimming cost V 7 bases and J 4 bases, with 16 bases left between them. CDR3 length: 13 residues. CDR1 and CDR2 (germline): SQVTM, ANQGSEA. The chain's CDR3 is CSAYRDLRETQYF. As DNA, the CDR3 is TGCAGCGCCTACAGGGATTTGAGAGAGACCCAGTACTTC.

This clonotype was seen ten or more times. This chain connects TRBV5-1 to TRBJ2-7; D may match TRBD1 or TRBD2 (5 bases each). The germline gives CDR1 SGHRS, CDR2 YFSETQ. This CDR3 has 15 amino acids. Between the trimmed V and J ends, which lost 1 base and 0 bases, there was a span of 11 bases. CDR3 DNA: TGCGCCAGCAGCTTGATACGGGACCCCTCCTACGAGCAGTACTTC. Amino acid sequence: CASSLIRDPSYEQYF.

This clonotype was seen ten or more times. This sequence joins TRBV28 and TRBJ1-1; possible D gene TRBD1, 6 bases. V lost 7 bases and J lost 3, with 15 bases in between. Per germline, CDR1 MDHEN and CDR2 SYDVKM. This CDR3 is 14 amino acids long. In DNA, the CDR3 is TGTGCCAGCACTCTAGGGGGGTTTGACACTGAAGCTTTCTTT. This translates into CASTLGGFDTEAFF.

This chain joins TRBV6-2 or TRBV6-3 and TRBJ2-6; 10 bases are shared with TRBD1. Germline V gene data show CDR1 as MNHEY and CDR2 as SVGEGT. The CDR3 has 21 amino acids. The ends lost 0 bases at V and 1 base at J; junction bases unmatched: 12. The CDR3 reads CASSYSIIGQGDFSGANVLTF. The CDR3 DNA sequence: TGTGCCAGCAGTTACTCGATAATTGGACAGGGGGATTTTTCTGGGGCCAACGTCCTGACTTTC.

CDR3 residues: CATTGTPPEPQHF. Here the CDR3 DNA reads TGTGCCACCACCGGGACCCCCCCGGAGCCCCAGCATTTT. The chain combines TRBV15 with TRBJ1-5; D possibly corresponds to TRBD1 (5 bases). CDR3 size: 13 residues. Germline V lookup: CDR1 LNHNV, CDR2 YYDKDF (reference sequence). V dropped 7 bases and J dropped 8 bases, with 15 bases sitting between them.

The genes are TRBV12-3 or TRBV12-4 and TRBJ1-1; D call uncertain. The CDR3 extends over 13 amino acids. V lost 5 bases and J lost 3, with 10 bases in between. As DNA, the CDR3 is TGTGCCAGCAGTGTACGGGCGGACACTGAAGCTTTCTTT. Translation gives CASSVRADTEAFF.

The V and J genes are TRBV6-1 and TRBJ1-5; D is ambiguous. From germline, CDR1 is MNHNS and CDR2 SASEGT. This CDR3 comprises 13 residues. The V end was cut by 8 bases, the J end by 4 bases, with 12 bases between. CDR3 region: CASSGVVNQPQHF. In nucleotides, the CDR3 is TGTGCCAGCTCTGGGGTAGTTAATCAGCCCCAGCATTTT.

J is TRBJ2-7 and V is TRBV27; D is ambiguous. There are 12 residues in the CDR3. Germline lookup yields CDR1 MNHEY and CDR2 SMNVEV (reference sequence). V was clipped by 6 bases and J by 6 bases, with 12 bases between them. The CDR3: CASSRHVGEQYV. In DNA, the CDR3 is TGTGCCAGCAGCAGGCACGTGGGCGAGCAGTACGTC.

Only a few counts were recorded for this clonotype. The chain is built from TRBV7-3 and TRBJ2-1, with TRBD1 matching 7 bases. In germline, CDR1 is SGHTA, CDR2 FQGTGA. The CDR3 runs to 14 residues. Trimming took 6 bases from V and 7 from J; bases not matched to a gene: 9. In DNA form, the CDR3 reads TGTGCCAGCAGTTTATTGACAGGGCTAAATGAGCAGTTCTTC. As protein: CASSLLTGLNEQFF.

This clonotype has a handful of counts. The CDR3 nucleotides read TGCGCCAGCAGCGAGTCAGGACACACCCTGTACGAGCAGTACTTC. This translates into CASSESGHTLYEQYF. The chain recombines TRBV5-1 with TRBJ2-5, with D perhaps TRBD1 (5 bases). The J call is uncertain, as TRBJ2-7 better fits the DNA end. The CDR3 covers 15 residues. Germline V gene data show CDR1 as SGHRS and CDR2 as YFSETQ.

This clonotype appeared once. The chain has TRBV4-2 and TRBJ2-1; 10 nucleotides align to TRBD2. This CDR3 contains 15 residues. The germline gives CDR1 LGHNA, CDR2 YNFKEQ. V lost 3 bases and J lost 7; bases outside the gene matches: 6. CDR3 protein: CASSQISSGGNEQFF. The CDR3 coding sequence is TGTGCCAGCAGCCAGATCTCTAGCGGGGGAAATGAGCAGTTCTTC.

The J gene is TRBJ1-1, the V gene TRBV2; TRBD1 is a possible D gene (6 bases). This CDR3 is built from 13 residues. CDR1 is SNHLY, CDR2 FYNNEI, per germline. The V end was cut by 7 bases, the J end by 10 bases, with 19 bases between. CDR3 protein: CASTTTGNLRAFF. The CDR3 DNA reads TGTGCCAGCACAACGACAGGCAACCTGAGAGCTTTCTTT.

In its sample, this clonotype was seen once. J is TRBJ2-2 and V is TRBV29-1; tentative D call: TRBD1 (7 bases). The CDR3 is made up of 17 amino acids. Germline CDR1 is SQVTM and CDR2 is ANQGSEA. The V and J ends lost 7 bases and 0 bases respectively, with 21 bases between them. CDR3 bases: TGCAGCGCGAAAAGGGCAGGGGGGATGACGAACACCGGGGAGCTGTTTTTT. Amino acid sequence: CSAKRAGGMTNTGELFF.

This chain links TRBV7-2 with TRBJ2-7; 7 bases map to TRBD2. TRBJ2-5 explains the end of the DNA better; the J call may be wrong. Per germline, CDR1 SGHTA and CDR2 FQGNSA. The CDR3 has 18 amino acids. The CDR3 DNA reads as TGTGCCAGCAGCTTATATGGGAAAGCGGGGTCGGTTGTTCGGACCCAGTACTTC. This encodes CASSLYGKAGSVVRTQYF.

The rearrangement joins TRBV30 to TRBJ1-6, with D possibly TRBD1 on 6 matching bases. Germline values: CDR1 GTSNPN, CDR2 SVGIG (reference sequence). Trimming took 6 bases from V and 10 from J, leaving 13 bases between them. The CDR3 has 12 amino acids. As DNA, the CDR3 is TGTGCCTGTACAGGGAGTCCCTCACCCCTCCACTTT. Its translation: CACTGSPSPLHF.

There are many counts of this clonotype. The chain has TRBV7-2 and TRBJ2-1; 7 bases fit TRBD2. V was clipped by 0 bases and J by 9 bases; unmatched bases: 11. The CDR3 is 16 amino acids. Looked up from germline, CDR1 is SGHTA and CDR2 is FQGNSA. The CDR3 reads CASSLAWGGSRLEQFF. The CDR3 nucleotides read TGTGCCAGCAGCTTAGCGTGGGGCGGGAGTCGGCTTGAGCAGTTCTTC.

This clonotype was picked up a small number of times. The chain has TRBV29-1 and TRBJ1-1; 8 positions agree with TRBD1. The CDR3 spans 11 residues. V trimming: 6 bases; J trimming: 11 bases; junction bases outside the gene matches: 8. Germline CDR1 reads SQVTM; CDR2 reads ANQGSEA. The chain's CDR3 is CSVETGARAFF. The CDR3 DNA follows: TGCAGCGTAGAGACAGGGGCACGGGCTTTCTTT. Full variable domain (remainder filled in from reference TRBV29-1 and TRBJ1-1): SAVISQKPSRDICQRGTSLTIQCQVDSQVTMMFWYRQQPGQSLTLIATANQGSEATYESGFVIDKFPISRPNLTFSTLTVSNMSPEDSSIYLCSVETGARAFFGQGTRLTVV.

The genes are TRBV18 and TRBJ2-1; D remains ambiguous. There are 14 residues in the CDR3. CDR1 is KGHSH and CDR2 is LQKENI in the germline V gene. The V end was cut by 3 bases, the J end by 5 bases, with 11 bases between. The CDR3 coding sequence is TGTGCCAGCTCACCCCTACCGGCCGACAATGAGCAGTTCTTC. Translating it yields CASSPLPADNEQFF.

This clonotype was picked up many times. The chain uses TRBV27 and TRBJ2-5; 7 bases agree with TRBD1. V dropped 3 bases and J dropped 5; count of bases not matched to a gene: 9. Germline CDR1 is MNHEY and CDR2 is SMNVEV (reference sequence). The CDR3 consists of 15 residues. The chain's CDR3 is CASSLSGRGHETQYF. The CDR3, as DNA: TGTGCCAGCAGTTTGTCTGGTAGGGGGCATGAGACCCAGTACTTC.

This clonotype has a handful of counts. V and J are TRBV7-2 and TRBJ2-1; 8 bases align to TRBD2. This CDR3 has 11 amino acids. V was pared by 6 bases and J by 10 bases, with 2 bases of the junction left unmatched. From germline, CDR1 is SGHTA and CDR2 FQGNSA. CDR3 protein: CASRLAAEQFF. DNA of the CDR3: TGTGCCAGCAGACTAGCGGCGGAGCAGTTCTTC.

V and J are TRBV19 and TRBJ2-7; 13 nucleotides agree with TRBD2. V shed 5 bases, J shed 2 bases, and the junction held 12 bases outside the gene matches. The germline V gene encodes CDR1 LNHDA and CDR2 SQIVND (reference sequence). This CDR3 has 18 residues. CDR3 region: CASSGFTSGRDSTYEQYF. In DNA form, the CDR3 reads TGTGCCAGTAGTGGTTTCACTAGCGGGAGGGATTCCACCTACGAGCAGTACTTC.

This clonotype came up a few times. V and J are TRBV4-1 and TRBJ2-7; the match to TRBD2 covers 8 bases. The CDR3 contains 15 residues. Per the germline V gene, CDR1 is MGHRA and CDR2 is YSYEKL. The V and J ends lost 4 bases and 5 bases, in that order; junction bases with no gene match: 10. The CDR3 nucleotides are TGCGCCAGCAGCCCAGGGACTAGAATAAGGAACGAGCAGTACTTC. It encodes CASSPGTRIRNEQYF.

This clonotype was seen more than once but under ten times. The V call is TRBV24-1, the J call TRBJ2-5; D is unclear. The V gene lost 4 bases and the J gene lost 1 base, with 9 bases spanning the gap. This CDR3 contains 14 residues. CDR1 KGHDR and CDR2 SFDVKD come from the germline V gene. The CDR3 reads CATSDSVIQETQYF. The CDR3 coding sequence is TGTGCCACCAGTGACTCCGTAATCCAAGAGACCCAGTACTTC.

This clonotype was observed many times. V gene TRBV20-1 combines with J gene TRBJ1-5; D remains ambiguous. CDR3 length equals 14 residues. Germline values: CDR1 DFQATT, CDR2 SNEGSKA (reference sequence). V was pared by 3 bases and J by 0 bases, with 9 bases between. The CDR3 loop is CSARASTSNQPQHF. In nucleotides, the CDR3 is TGCAGTGCTAGGGCCTCAACTAGCAATCAGCCCCAGCATTTT.

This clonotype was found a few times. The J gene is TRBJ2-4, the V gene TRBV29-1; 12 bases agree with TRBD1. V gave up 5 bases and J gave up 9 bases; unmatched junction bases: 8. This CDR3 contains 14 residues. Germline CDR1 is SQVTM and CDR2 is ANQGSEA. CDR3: CSVIPGQGAGIQYF. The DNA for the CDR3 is TGCAGCGTTATACCGGGACAGGGGGCGGGCATTCAGTACTTC.

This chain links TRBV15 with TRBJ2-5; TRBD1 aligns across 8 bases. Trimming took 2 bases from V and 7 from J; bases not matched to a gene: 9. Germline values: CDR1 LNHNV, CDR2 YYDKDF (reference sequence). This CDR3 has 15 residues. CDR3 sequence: CATSRPRQGMGTQYF. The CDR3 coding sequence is TGTGCCACCAGCAGACCCAGACAGGGGATGGGGACCCAGTACTTC.

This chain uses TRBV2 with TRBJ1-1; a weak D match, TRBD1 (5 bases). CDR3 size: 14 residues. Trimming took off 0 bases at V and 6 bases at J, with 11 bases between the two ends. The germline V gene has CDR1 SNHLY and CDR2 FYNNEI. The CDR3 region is CASSEARGDAEAFF. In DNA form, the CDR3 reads TGTGCCAGCAGTGAAGCGAGGGGTGATGCTGAAGCTTTCTTT.

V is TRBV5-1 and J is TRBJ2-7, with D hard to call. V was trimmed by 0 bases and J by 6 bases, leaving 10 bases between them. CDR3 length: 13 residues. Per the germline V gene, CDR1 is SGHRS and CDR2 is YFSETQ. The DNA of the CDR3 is TGCGCCAGCAGCTTGGGACGGGCGGCCGAGCAGTACTTC. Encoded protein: CASSLGRAAEQYF.

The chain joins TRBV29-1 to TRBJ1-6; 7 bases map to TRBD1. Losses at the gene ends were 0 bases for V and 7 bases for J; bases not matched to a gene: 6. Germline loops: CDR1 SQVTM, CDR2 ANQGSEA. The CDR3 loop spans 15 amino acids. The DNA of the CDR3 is TGCAGCGTTGAAGATCGCAGGGGGTACAATTCACCCCTCCACTTT. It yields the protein CSVEDRRGYNSPLHF.